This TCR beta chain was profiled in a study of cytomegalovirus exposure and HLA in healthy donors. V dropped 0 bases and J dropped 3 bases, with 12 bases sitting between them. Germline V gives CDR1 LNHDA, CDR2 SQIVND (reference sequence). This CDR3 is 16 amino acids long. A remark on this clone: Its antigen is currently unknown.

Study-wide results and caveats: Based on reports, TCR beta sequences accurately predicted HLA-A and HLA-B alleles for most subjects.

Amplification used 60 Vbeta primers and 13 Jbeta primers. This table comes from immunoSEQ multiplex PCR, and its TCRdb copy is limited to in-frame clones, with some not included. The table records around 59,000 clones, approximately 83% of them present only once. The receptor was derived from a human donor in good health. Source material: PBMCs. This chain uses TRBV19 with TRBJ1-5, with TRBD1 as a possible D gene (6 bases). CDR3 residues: CASSIDRTVNNQPQHF. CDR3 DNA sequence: TGTGCCAGTAGTATAGATCGGACAGTTAACAATCAGCCCCAGCATTTT.